This entry lists 5 T cell receptor beta chains sequenced from one sample in a study of T-cell memory formation after mild COVID-19 (dated by TCRdb to the early 2020s). The library relied on 5' RACE. The run used an Illumina NovaSeq 6000. Through fastp at Q25 and MiXCR, TCRdb rebuilt clones from the public reads, retaining in-frame beta chains. Each entry merges the rows of one CDR3 protein and shows their most common DNA and genes. Here the sample has roughly 250,000 distinct CDR3 sequences; roughly 15% occur a single time. The biggest ten clones account for around 3.8% of the sample. Sequencing input: PBMCs or a T cell subset sorted from them (not recorded which). The receptors originated from a man between 18 and 29 years old who had mild COVID-19 (a few samples of this study predate the infection). The sample titles of this study are shuffled in the database, so cell type and time point are left out; the donor was told from shared clones.

The rearrangement uses TRBV18 and TRBJ2-7; no clear D gene. The germline V gene encodes CDR1 KGHSH and CDR2 LQKENI. There are 13 residues in the CDR3. V lost 0 bases and J lost 2, with 5 bases in between. This CDR3 is CASSPPVTYEQYF. The CDR3 DNA reads TGTGCCAGCTCACCACCTGTTACCTACGAGCAGTACTTC.

J is TRBJ2-2 and V is TRBV7-6, with 8 bases identical to TRBD2. The CDR3 is 18 residues long. Germline CDR1 is SGHVS and CDR2 is FNYEAQ. The V segment lost 5 bases and the J segment 3 bases; nucleotides outside the gene matches: 14. CDR3 sequence (DNA): TGTGCCAGCAGCCCCAATAGTGGAGCGGGGGTCCACACCGGGGAGCTGTTTTTT. Protein product: CASSPNSGAGVHTGELFF.

This sequence joins TRBV4-3 and TRBJ1-3; unclear D gene. The CDR3 length is 14 residues. Germline loops: CDR1 LGHNA, CDR2 YSLEER. The V end was cut by 0 bases, the J end by 2 bases, with 5 bases between. CDR3 residues: CASSQDPPGNTIYF. The DNA for the CDR3 is TGCGCCAGCAGCCAAGATCCTCCTGGAAACACCATATATTTT.

The rearrangement joins TRBV5-5 to TRBJ1-5, with a possible D match to TRBD1 (6 bases). Deletions cut 2 bases from V and 11 bases from J, with 17 bases between. In germline, CDR1 is SGHKS, CDR2 YYEKEE (reference sequence). CDR3 length: 14 amino acids. CDR3 DNA sequence: TGTGCCAGCAGCTTCAGCAGGGGAGAGAGAGCCCAGCATTTT. Residues: CASSFSRGERAQHF.

This clonotype was picked up many times. The chain combines TRBV7-6 with TRBJ1-5, with TRBD1 matching over 10 bases. The J segment lost 6 bases and the V segment lost 5 bases, leaving 13 bases of the junction unmatched. This CDR3 has 17 amino acids. Per the germline V gene, CDR1 is SGHVS and CDR2 is FNYEAQ. CDR3 in DNA: TGTGCCAGCAGCCCAGACGCGACAGGGGGCGGGGGTCAGCCCCAGCATTTT. This translates into CASSPDATGGGGQPQHF.